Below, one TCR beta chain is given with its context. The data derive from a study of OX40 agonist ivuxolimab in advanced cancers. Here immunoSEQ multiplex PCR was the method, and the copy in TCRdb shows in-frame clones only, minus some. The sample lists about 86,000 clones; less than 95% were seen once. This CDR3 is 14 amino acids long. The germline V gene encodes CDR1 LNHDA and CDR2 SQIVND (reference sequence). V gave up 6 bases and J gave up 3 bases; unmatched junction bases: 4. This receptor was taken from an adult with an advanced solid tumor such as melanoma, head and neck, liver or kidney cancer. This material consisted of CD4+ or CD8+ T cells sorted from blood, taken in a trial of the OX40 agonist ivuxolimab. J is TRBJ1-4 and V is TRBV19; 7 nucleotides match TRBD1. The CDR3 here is CASRTGAANEKLFF. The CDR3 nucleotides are TGTGCCAGTAGAACAGGGGCCGCTAATGAAAAACTGTTTTTT.